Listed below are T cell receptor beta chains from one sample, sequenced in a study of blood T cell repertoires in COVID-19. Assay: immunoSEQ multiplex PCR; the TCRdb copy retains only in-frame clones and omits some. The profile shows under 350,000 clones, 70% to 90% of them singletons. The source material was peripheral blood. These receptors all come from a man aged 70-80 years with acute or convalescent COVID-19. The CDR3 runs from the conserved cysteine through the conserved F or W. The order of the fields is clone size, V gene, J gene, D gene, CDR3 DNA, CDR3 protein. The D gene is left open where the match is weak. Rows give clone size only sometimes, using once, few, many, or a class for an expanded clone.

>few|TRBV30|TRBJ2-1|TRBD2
TGTGCCTGGAGTCCTAAGGGACTAGTCGGCAATGAGCAGTTCTTC
CAWSPKGLVGNEQFF
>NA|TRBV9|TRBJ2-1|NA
TGTGCCAGCAGCGTAGGACCCCAACAGGGCCCCTACAATGAGCAGTTCTTC
CASSVGPQQGPYNEQFF
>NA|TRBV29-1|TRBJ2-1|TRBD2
TGCAGCGTTGAGATAGCGGGGAGGAACAATGAGCAGTTCTTC
CSVEIAGRNNEQFF
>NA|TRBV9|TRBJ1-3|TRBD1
TGTGCCAGCAGCGTAGGGGACAGGCGCTCTGGAAACACCATATATTTT
CASSVGDRRSGNTIYF
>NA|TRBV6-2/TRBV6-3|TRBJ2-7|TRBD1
TGTGCCAGCAGTTATCGCGGGACAGGAACCTACGAGCAGTACTTC
CASSYRGTGTYEQYF
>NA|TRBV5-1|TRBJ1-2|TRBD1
TGCGCCAGCAGCCCCGGGACAGGGGCCTATGGCTACACCTTC
CASSPGTGAYGYTF
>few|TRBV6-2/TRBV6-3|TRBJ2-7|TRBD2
TGTGCCAGCAGTTCTGCCCGGGGGGGGTCCTACGAGCAGTACTTC
CASSSARGGSYEQYF
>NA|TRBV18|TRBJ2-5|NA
TGTGCCAGCTCACCACAGGCAGAGGGAGAGACCCAGTACTTC
CASSPQAEGETQYF
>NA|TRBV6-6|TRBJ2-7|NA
TGTGCCAGCAGTTACAGCTCGGTGCAGTACTTC
CASSYSSVQYF
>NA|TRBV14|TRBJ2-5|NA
TGTGCCAGCAGCCAAGAACTCGCTCCTGTAGAGACCCAGTACTTC
CASSQELAPVETQYF
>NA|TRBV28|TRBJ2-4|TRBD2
TGTGCCAGCAGTTCCAGCGGGAGTTCCAAAAACATTCAGTACTTC
CASSSSGSSKNIQYF
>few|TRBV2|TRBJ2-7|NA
TGTGCCAGCAGTGTCGTGGAGCGGGACAAGTACGAGCAGTACTTC
CASSVVERDKYEQYF
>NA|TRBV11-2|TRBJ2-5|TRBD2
TGTGCCAGCAGCTCCGGCGGACTAGCGGGAAAGCGGGAGACCCAGTACTTC
CASSSGGLAGKRETQYF
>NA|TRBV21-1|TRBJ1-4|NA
TGTGCCAGCAGCAAAACCCAGGGCATCACTAATGAAAAACTGTTTTTT
CASSKTQGITNEKLFF
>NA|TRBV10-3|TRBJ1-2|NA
TGTGCCATCAGAATGGACGGGCGCGGGCCATATGGCTACACCTTC
CAIRMDGRGPYGYTF
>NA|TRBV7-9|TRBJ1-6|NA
TGTGCCAGCAGCTTATCAGGGGTGGGTTCACCCCTCCACTTT
CASSLSGVGSPLHF
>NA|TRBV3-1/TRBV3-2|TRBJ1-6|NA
TGTGTCAGCAGCCAAGACCTTCGGTCACCCCTCCACTTT
CVSSQDLRSPLHF
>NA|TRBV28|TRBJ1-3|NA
TGTGCCAGCACCTCCGGGACACACTCTGGAAACACCATATATTTT
CASTSGTHSGNTIYF
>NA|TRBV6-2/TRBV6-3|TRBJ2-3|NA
TGTGCCAGCAGTAAGGGGCAGAACACAGATACGCAGTATTTT
CASSKGQNTDTQYF
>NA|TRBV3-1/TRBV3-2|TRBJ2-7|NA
TGTGCCAGCAGCCGAACAGGGATAAGCTCCTACGAGCAGTACTTC
CASSRTGISSYEQYF
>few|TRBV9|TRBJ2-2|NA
TGTGCCAGCAGCGCACTTACGGAGGCCGGGGAGCTGTTTTTT
CASSALTEAGELFF
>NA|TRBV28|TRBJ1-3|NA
TGTGCCAGCAGCCCAGCGGGGGGGACGGGAAACACCATATATTTT
CASSPAGGTGNTIYF
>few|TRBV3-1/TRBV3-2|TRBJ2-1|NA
TGTGCCAGCAGCCAAGGGAGGGGTTCGGGGAATGAGCAGTTCTTC
CASSQGRGSGNEQFF
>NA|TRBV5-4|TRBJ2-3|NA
TGTGCCAGCAGCTTGGCCTTGACAGCTAGCACAGATACGCAGTATTTT
CASSLALTASTDTQYF
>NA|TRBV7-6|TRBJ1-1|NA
TGTGCCAGCAGCTTGGGGGGAGAAGCTTTCTTT
CASSLGGEAFF
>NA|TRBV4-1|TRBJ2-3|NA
TGCGCCAGCAGCCAAGAGGGGGGGCTGAGCACAGATACGCAGTATTTT
CASSQEGGLSTDTQYF
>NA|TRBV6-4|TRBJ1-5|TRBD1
TGTGCCAGCGCATTATTTCAGGGGGGGCCCCAGCATTTT
CASALFQGGPQHF